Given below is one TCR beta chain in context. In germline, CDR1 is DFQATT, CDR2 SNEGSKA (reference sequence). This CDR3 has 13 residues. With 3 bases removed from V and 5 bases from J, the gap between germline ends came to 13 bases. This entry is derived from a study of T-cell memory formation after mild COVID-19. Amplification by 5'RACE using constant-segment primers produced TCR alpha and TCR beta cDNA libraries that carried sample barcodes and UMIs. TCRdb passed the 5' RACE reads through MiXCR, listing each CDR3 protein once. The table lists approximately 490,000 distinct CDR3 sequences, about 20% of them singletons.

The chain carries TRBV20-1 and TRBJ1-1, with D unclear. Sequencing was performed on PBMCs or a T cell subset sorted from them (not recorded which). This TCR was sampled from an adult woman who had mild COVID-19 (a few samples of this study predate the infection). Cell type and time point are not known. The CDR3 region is CSASLEALTEAFF. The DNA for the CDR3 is TGCAGTGCTAGTTTGGAGGCTTTAACTGAAGCTTTCTTT.